Below, one T cell receptor beta chain is given with its context. CDR1 is SGHRS, CDR2 YFSETQ, per germline. There are 13 residues in the CDR3. V was clipped by 0 bases and J by 0 bases, with 4 bases between them. Using immunoSEQ multiplex PCR, the repertoire was profiled, and TCRdb retains in-frame clones only, with some absent. The sample yields hundreds of thousands of clones, roughly 82% seen once. The record originates from a study of blood T cell repertoires in COVID-19. This rearrangement joins TRBV5-1 to TRBJ2-7; D is undetermined. The sequencing input was peripheral blood. The sequence was collected from a woman of 80 years or more with active or convalescent COVID-19. The CDR3 here is CASSLESSYEQYF. The DNA for the CDR3 is TGCGCCAGCAGCTTGGAGAGCTCCTACGAGCAGTACTTC.